The next 23 T cell receptor beta chains were all read from a single sample in a study of T-cell reconstitution after alpha-beta-depleted transplantation in children. Unique molecular identifiers were used to barcode this TCRbeta library. A single record per CDR3 protein comes from TCRdb applying MiXCR to the PCR reads. The sample records about 100,000 distinct CDR3 sequences, around 7.8% being singletons. The sample in question was PBMCs, obtained before TCRalphabeta/CD19-depleted stem cell transplant. The origin of the receptors is a boy aged 2 to 10 with acute lymphoblastic leukemia, due to receive a stem cell transplant.

The table lists this clonotype with many counts. The V call is TRBV12-3 or TRBV12-4, the J call TRBJ2-3; D may correspond to TRBD1 or TRBD2 (6 bases each). V lost 5 bases and J lost 2, with 17 bases in between. The CDR3 contains 16 residues. The CDR3 reads CASSHDRGRFTDTQYF. DNA of the CDR3: TGTGCCAGCAGTCATGACCGGGGGCGATTCACAGATACGCAGTATTTT.

This rearrangement joins TRBV27 to TRBJ2-3, with 7 bases matching TRBD2. There are 14 residues in the CDR3. Germline V lookup: CDR1 MNHEY, CDR2 SMNVEV (reference sequence). Losses at the gene ends were 3 bases for V and 8 bases for J; bases not matched to a gene: 8. The CDR3 bases are TGTGCCAGCAGTTTGGGCAACCCGGGGGGTACGCAGTATTTT. Protein sequence: CASSLGNPGGTQYF.

This clonotype has a count of ten or more. The chain carries TRBV27 and TRBJ1-1; D is unresolved. Trimming left V 5 bases short and J 4 bases short, with 14 bases between. This CDR3 has 14 residues. The V gene's germline CDR1 is MNHEY and CDR2 SMNVEV (reference sequence). CDR3 in DNA: TGTGCCAGCAGTCCCCGGATCCGGCTCACTGAAGCTTTCTTT. Translating it yields CASSPRIRLTEAFF.

This clonotype was seen ten or more times. V and J are TRBV5-6 and TRBJ2-7; no reliable D call. Between the trimmed V and J ends, which lost 4 bases and 2 bases, there was a span of 10 bases. The germline V gene has CDR1 SGHDT and CDR2 YYEEEE. The CDR3 sequence is 13 residues long. The CDR3 DNA sequence: TGTGCCAGCAGCGACCAGTTTGCCTACGAGCAGTACTTC. Amino acid sequence: CASSDQFAYEQYF. The full variable domain, rest sourced from reference TRBV5-6 and TRBJ2-7, is DAGVTQSPTHLIKTRGQQVTLRCSPKSGHDTVSWYQQALGQGPQFIFQYYEEEERQRGNFPDRFSGHQFPNYSSELNVNALLLGDSALYLCASSDQFAYEQYFGPGTRLTVT.

As concerns this clonotype: The CDR3 carries no conserved terminal phenylalanine or tryptophan, so it likely arises from a read error. The chain employs TRBV20-1 and TRBJ2-1; 8 bases align to TRBD2. The CDR3 extends over 12 amino acids. Germline CDR1 reads DFQATT; CDR2 reads SNEGSKA (reference sequence). J lost 10 bases, V lost 7 bases, and 9 bases had no gene match. The CDR3 reads CSVSRGELEQFY. In DNA, the CDR3 is TGCAGTGTCTCGCGGGGGGAGCTGGAGCAGTTCTAC.

This clonotype was observed many times. This chain uses TRBV5-1 with TRBJ1-1; D is unresolved. V was cut by 1 base and J by 0 bases, with 10 bases left in between. Germline V gives CDR1 SGHRS, CDR2 YFSETQ. The length of the CDR3 is 15 residues. CDR3 sequence: CASSLFGRMNTEAFF. The DNA for the CDR3 is TGCGCCAGCAGCTTGTTCGGACGCATGAACACTGAAGCTTTCTTT.

The chain links TRBV6-1 to TRBJ2-7, with TRBD1 matching over 7 bases. V was clipped by 1 base and J by 2 bases; unmatched bases: 5. The CDR3 length is 15 residues. In germline, CDR1 is MNHNS, CDR2 SASEGT. The CDR3 loop reads CASSEEQGLPYEQYF. For the CDR3, the DNA is TGTGCCAGCAGTGAAGAACAGGGGCTTCCCTACGAGCAGTACTTC.

This clonotype was counted many times. The rearrangement uses TRBV5-6 and TRBJ2-7; D is perhaps TRBD1 (6 bases). Germline CDR1 reads SGHDT; CDR2 reads YYEEEE. Trimming stripped 5 bases from V and 1 base from J, with 16 bases between. The CDR3 totals 15 residues. This CDR3 reads CASSPVRGSSYEQYF. CDR3 nucleotides: TGTGCCAGCAGTCCCGTCAGGGGTTCTTCCTACGAGCAGTACTTC.

The chain has TRBV2 and TRBJ2-7; 7 nucleotides line up with TRBD1. The CDR3 is 13 residues long. The germline V gene encodes CDR1 SNHLY and CDR2 FYNNEI. This CDR3 is CATSYGTAYEQYF. In nucleotides, the CDR3 is TGTGCTACTTCATATGGGACAGCCTACGAGCAGTACTTC. Supplemented by reference TRBV2 and TRBJ2-7, the full variable domain reads EPEVTQTPSHQVTQMGQEVILRCVPISNHLYFYWYRQILGQKVEFLVSFYNNEISEKSEIFDDQFSVERPDGSNFTLKIRSTKLEDSAMYFCATSYGTAYEQYFGPGTRLTVT.

The gene calls are TRBV20-1 and TRBJ2-2; D call uncertain. Between the trimmed V and J ends, which lost 2 bases and 2 bases, there was a span of 9 bases. The CDR3 consists of 14 residues. The germline V gene encodes CDR1 DFQATT and CDR2 SNEGSKA (reference sequence). CDR3 DNA: TGCAGTGCTAGATCGGACCCAAACACCGGGGAGCTGTTTTTT. Its protein product is CSARSDPNTGELFF.

This clonotype was seen many times. The chain recombines TRBV6-5 with TRBJ2-3; 7 nucleotides match TRBD1. The CDR3 contains 15 residues. Germline V gene data show CDR1 as MNHEY and CDR2 as SVGAGI. With V trimmed by 5 bases and J by 3 bases, 8 bases remained unmatched. The DNA of the CDR3 is TGTGCCAGCAGTACGGGACAGTTGGGAACAGATACGCAGTATTTT. It encodes CASSTGQLGTDTQYF.

This clonotype turned up a few times. The V and J genes are TRBV6-1 and TRBJ1-3; D perhaps matches TRBD1 (6 bases). The germline V gene has CDR1 MNHNS and CDR2 SASEGT. The CDR3 is 14 residues long. V lost 0 bases to trimming and J lost 8 bases, with 11 bases between them. CDR3 DNA sequence: TGTGCCAGCAGTGAAGCGCTGGGGGCTCACACCATATATTTT. Translating gives CASSEALGAHTIYF.

This clonotype was observed many times. The chain combines TRBV20-1 with TRBJ1-5; D call uncertain. The CDR3 contains 13 residues. Trimming took off 0 bases at V and 6 bases at J, with 9 bases between the two ends. Germline V gene sequence: CDR1 DFQATT, CDR2 SNEGSKA (reference sequence). The CDR3 bases are TGCAGTGCTAGAGAAAGGGAACCTCAGCCCCAGCATTTT. Protein: CSAREREPQPQHF.

This clonotype occurred a few times. The gene calls are TRBV28 and TRBJ2-7, with D possibly matching TRBD2 (6 bases). CDR3 size: 13 residues. V shed 10 bases and J shed 1 base, with 14 bases lying between them. Germline V CDR1 and CDR2: MDHEN, SYDVKM. CDR3 bases: TGTGCCACCGGTGGGGGGAGTTCCTACGAGCAGTACTTC. This translates into CATGGGSSYEQYF.

This clonotype showed up many times. The V call is TRBV5-1, the J call TRBJ1-1, with a possible D match to TRBD1 (5 bases). The CDR3 spans 15 residues. CDR1 is SGHRS and CDR2 is YFSETQ in the germline V gene. The V and J ends lost 4 bases and 0 bases respectively, with 13 bases between them. CDR3 protein: CASSTDGAMNTEAFF. The CDR3 nucleotides read TGCGCCAGCAGCACGGACGGGGCCATGAACACTGAAGCTTTCTTT. Based on the CDR3 plus reference TRBV5-1 and TRBJ1-1, the full variable domain is KAGVTQTPRYLIKTRGQQVTLSCSPISGHRSVSWYQQTPGQGLQFLFEYFSETQRNKGNFPGRFSGRQFSNSRSEMNVSTLELGDSALYLCASSTDGAMNTEAFFGQGTRLTVV.

Concerning this clonotype: At one end the junction does not follow the germline gene, possibly because of a read error. J is TRBJ2-1 and V is TRBV7-7; the D gene is possibly TRBD1 (6 bases). Germline V gene data show CDR1 as SSHAT and CDR2 as FNYEAQ (reference sequence). The length of the CDR3 is 14 residues. CDR3: CASSFGGQYNEQFF. Written as DNA, the CDR3 is TGTGCTAGCAGCTTTGGGGGCCAGTACAATGAGCAGTTCTTC.

This clonotype came up a few times. V and J are TRBV5-5 and TRBJ2-3, with 9 bases lining up with TRBD2. V dropped 2 bases and J dropped 0; count of bases not matched to a gene: 4. The CDR3 is 16 amino acids. Germline V CDR1 and CDR2: SGHKS, YYEKEE (reference sequence). The CDR3 nucleotides read TGTGCCAGCAGCTTCCCGACTAGCGGAAGCACAGATACGCAGTATTTT. The encoded protein is CASSFPTSGSTDTQYF. The full variable domain, in which reference TRBV5-5 and TRBJ2-3 provide the parts outside the CDR3, is DAGVTQSPTHLIKTRGQQVTLRCSPISGHKSVSWYQQVLGQGPQFIFQYYEKEERGRGNFPDRFSARQFPNYSSELNVNALLLGDSALYLCASSFPTSGSTDTQYFGPGTRLTVL.

This clonotype was counted ten times or more. The J gene is TRBJ2-1, the V gene TRBV11-2; D possibly matches TRBD1 or TRBD2 (6 bases each). This CDR3 contains 15 residues. V lost 7 bases and J 3 bases, leaving 16 bases between the germline ends. CDR1 and CDR2 from the germline V gene are SGHAT and FQNNGV. DNA of the CDR3: TGTGCCAGCACAGCCGGAGGGGGTGGCTACAATGAGCAGTTCTTC. Residues: CASTAGGGGYNEQFF.

This clonotype showed up just a few times. J is TRBJ2-1 and V is TRBV5-1, with 15 positions matching TRBD2. The CDR3 has 21 residues. Germline assignment: CDR1 SGHRS and CDR2 YFSETQ. With 5 bases clipped from V and 4 bases from J, the junction kept 19 bases outside the gene matches. This chain's CDR3 is CASRQTGLRTSGGAKYNEQFF. CDR3 sequence (DNA): TGCGCCAGCAGACAGACAGGGCTAAGGACTAGCGGGGGGGCCAAATACAATGAGCAGTTCTTC.

The J gene is TRBJ1-3, the V gene TRBV5-5; no clear D. There are 14 residues in the CDR3. Trimming pared 2 bases from V and 3 bases from J, leaving 9 bases between. In germline, CDR1 is SGHKS, CDR2 YYEKEE (reference sequence). DNA for the CDR3: TGTGCCAGCAGCTTTCGGGGATTTGGAAACACCATATATTTT. Its protein is CASSFRGFGNTIYF.

This clonotype came up many times. The chain recombines TRBV25-1 with TRBJ2-2; TRBD2 agrees at 13 bases. The J segment lost 5 bases and the V segment lost 2 bases, leaving 5 bases of the junction unmatched. The length of the CDR3 is 17 residues. Germline assignment: CDR1 MGHDK and CDR2 SYGVNS. The CDR3 is CASSEPGLAGETGELFF. CDR3 nucleotides: TGTGCCAGCAGTGAACCTGGACTAGCGGGGGAAACCGGGGAGCTGTTTTTT.

The V gene is TRBV12-3 or TRBV12-4, the J gene TRBJ1-5, with 9 nucleotides matching TRBD1. CDR3 length equals 14 residues. Trimming at V came to 3 bases and at J to 9 bases, leaving 6 bases not matched to a gene. The CDR3 region is CASSFGQGPRPQHF. The CDR3, as DNA: TGTGCCAGCAGTTTTGGACAGGGGCCTCGGCCCCAGCATTTT.

This clonotype occurred many times. This chain joins TRBV4-1 and TRBJ1-5, with a possible D match to TRBD1 (5 bases). Trimming pared 0 bases from V and 6 bases from J, leaving 9 bases between. CDR1 MGHRA and CDR2 YSYEKL come from the germline V gene. The CDR3 extends over 14 amino acids. CDR3 coding DNA: TGCGCCAGCAGCCAAGAGGGGGGGAGTCAGCCCCAGCATTTT. Amino acids: CASSQEGGSQPQHF.